This is a list of T cell receptor beta chains from one sample in a study of blood T cell repertoires in COVID-19. Clones were read by immunoSEQ multiplex PCR, and TCRdb kept only the in-frame ones, dropping some. The sample has some 220,000 clones; approximately 85% are singletons. Sequencing used peripheral blood. Source of these receptors: a woman aged 70-85 years with COVID-19, enrolled during active disease. The CDR3 runs from the conserved cysteine through the conserved F or W. The order of the fields is V gene, clone size, J gene, D gene, CDR3 protein, CDR3 DNA. A D gene is named only where the DNA matches it firmly. Size is stated for part of the rows, as once, few or many counts, or as a class when the clone is expanded.

V: TRBV19; size: .; J: TRBJ2-3; D: .; CDR3: CASMGHSTDTQYF; DNA: TGTGCCAGTATGGGACACTCCACAGATACGCAGTATTTT
V: TRBV28; size: .; J: TRBJ1-6; D: TRBD1; CDR3: CASRDGRGQSSPLHF; DNA: TGTGCCAGCAGAGATGGCAGGGGGCAAAGTTCACCCCTCCACTTT
V: TRBV7-2; size: .; J: TRBJ1-5; D: .; CDR3: CASSLASQLSAQHF; DNA: TGTGCCAGCAGCTTAGCCTCACAGTTATCGGCCCAGCATTTT
V: TRBV15; size: .; J: TRBJ1-1; D: .; CDR3: CATRGGAPNTEAFF; DNA: TGTGCCACCAGAGGTGGGGCCCCGAACACTGAAGCTTTCTTT
V: TRBV2; size: .; J: TRBJ1-4; D: TRBD1; CDR3: CASRGGQLATNEKLFF; DNA: TGTGCCAGCAGGGGGGGACAGCTTGCAACTAATGAAAAACTGTTTTTT
V: TRBV18; size: .; J: TRBJ2-5; D: .; CDR3: CASSGEVETQYF; DNA: TGTGCCAGCTCAGGGGAGGTAGAGACCCAGTACTTC
V: TRBV7-2; size: .; J: TRBJ2-7; D: TRBD2; CDR3: CASSLAAGGSDEQYF; DNA: TGTGCCAGCAGCTTAGCGGCGGGAGGTTCCGACGAGCAGTACTTC
V: TRBV6-6; size: .; J: TRBJ1-5; D: TRBD1; CDR3: CASSGGTGGVQPQHF; DNA: TGTGCCAGCAGTGGGGGGACAGGGGGCGTTCAGCCCCAGCATTTT
V: TRBV7-2; size: .; J: TRBJ2-1; D: TRBD2; CDR3: CASSLNGPAGGGEQFF; DNA: TGTGCCAGCAGCTTAAATGGTCCAGCGGGAGGGGGTGAGCAGTTCTTC
V: TRBV19; size: many; J: TRBJ1-6; D: .; CDR3: CASKGGNSPLHF; DNA: TGTGCCAGTAAGGGGGGGAATTCACCCCTCCACTTT
V: TRBV5-4; size: .; J: TRBJ1-2; D: .; CDR3: CASSLEQRYGYTF; DNA: TGTGCCAGCAGCTTGGAACAGAGATATGGCTACACCTTC
V: TRBV7-2; size: .; J: TRBJ1-6; D: TRBD1; CDR3: CASSLDRGINSPLHF; DNA: TGTGCCAGCAGCTTGGACAGGGGTATCAATTCACCCCTCCACTTT
V: TRBV29-1; size: .; J: TRBJ2-2; D: .; CDR3: CSVAYVPGTGELFF; DNA: TGCAGCGTAGCTTACGTCCCTGGTACCGGGGAGCTGTTTTTT
V: TRBV18; size: .; J: TRBJ1-5; D: .; CDR3: CASSPHAGQPQHF; DNA: TGTGCCAGCTCACCACATGCAGGTCAGCCCCAGCATTTT
V: TRBV10-3; size: .; J: TRBJ2-7; D: TRBD2; CDR3: CAIRGTSGIFEQYF; DNA: TGTGCCATCAGGGGGACTAGCGGGATTTTCGAGCAGTACTTC
V: TRBV9; size: .; J: TRBJ2-7; D: .; CDR3: CASSPSGRASSYEQYF; DNA: TGTGCCAGCAGTCCCTCGGGCAGGGCTTCTTCCTACGAGCAGTACTTC
V: TRBV7-2; size: .; J: TRBJ1-2; D: TRBD1; CDR3: CASSRAGTGDQEYGYTF; DNA: TGTGCCAGCAGCCGGGCCGGGACAGGGGATCAGGAATATGGCTACACCTTC
V: TRBV15; size: .; J: TRBJ1-4; D: .; CDR3: CATSGGVRSEKLFF; DNA: TGTGCCACCAGTGGAGGGGTGAGGTCAGAAAAACTGTTTTTT
V: TRBV5-1; size: .; J: TRBJ2-7; D: TRBD2; CDR3: CASSLAGGSPYEQYF; DNA: TGCGCCAGCAGCTTGGCTGGCGGGAGTCCCTACGAGCAGTACTTC
V: TRBV7-9; size: .; J: TRBJ1-6; D: TRBD1; CDR3: CASRPLLKQGARNSPLHF; DNA: TGTGCCAGCAGACCCCTGTTAAAACAGGGGGCGCGGAATTCACCCCTCCACTTT
V: TRBV4-2; size: once; J: TRBJ1-1; D: TRBD1; CDR3: CASSQDVGTGGRQTFF; DNA: TGTGCCAGCAGCCAAGATGTGGGGACAGGGGGAAGGCAAACTTTCTTT
V: TRBV19; size: .; J: TRBJ1-5; D: TRBD1; CDR3: CASSITRGLQPQHF; DNA: TGTGCCAGTAGTATCACCAGGGGGCTCCAGCCCCAGCATTTT
V: TRBV3-1/TRBV3-2; size: few; J: TRBJ2-5; D: TRBD2; CDR3: CASRIRIGEGETQYF; DNA: TGTGCCAGCAGGATTCGGATCGGGGAGGGGGAGACCCAGTACTTC